The 27 T cell receptor beta chains below come from one sample, sequenced in a study of T cell repertoires in cytomegalovirus infection. Using its own MiXCR run on the reads, TCRdb lists one record per CDR3 protein. The sample gives about 310,000 distinct CDR3 sequences, around a sixth of which show up once; 12% is in the top ten. Sequenced: PBMCs. These receptors originate from a human donor in good health (CMV status not recorded). Some clones in this sample may be carry-over from other donors' samples.

This clonotype was counted at least ten times. The gene calls are TRBV7-2 and TRBJ1-1; tentatively, D is TRBD1 (5 bases). Deletions cut 6 bases from V and 1 base from J, with 12 bases between. The CDR3 sequence is 14 residues long. Looked up from germline, CDR1 is SGHTA and CDR2 is FQGNSA. Here the CDR3 reads CASSGGFKNTEAFF. The CDR3, as DNA: TGTGCCAGCAGTGGGGGGTTTAAGAACACTGAAGCTTTCTTT.

In its sample, this clonotype was seen many times. This chain connects TRBV7-2 to TRBJ2-7; TRBD1 is a possible D gene (6 bases). CDR3 length equals 14 residues. Trimming pared 4 bases from V and 3 bases from J, leaving 13 bases between. Germline CDR1 SGHTA, CDR2 FQGNSA. The DNA of the CDR3 is TGTGCCAGCAGCTCGGGACACCAGAGCTACGAGCAGTACTTC. Its protein product is CASSSGHQSYEQYF.

This clonotype was detected many times. V and J are TRBV7-8 and TRBJ2-1; 8 nucleotides match TRBD1. CDR3 length equals 15 residues. J gave up 4 bases and V 6 bases, and 8 bases lay outside the gene matches. Looked up from germline, CDR1 is SGHVS and CDR2 is FQNEAQ. The CDR3 DNA reads TGTGCCAGCAGTCGGGGGCAGGGGGCATACAATGAGCAGTTCTTC. It codes for CASSRGQGAYNEQFF.

This chain uses TRBV7-9 with TRBJ2-3, with D perhaps given as TRBD1 or TRBD2 (6 bases each). The ends were cut back, 6 bases at V and 2 bases at J, with 15 bases in the middle. Germline assignment: CDR1 SEHNR and CDR2 FQNEAQ (reference sequence). This CDR3 has 15 residues. Here the CDR3 reads CASSPRGGLTDTQYF. The CDR3 nucleotides read TGTGCCAGCAGTCCCCGAGGGGGACTCACAGATACGCAGTATTTT. Using reference TRBV7-9 and TRBJ2-3 for the parts outside the CDR3, the full variable domain is DTGVSQNPRHKITKRGQNVTFRCDPISEHNRLYWYRQTLGQGPEFLTYFQNEAQLEKSRLLSDRFSAERPKGSFSTLEIQRTEQGDSAMYLCASSPRGGLTDTQYFGPGTRLTVL.

This clonotype was picked up many times. The V gene is TRBV6-2 or TRBV6-3, the J gene TRBJ2-7; possible D gene TRBD2, 5 bases. The ends were cut back, 9 bases at V and 4 bases at J, with 7 bases in the middle. Germline V lookup: CDR1 MNHEY, CDR2 SVGEGT. The CDR3 has 10 amino acids. This CDR3 reads CASGGYEQYF. The CDR3 DNA sequence: TGTGCCAGTGGAGGATACGAGCAGTACTTC.

This clonotype was seen a handful of times. The chain joins TRBV28 to TRBJ2-7; a possible D gene is TRBD2 (6 bases). V lost 5 bases to trimming and J lost 2 bases, with 16 bases between them. There are 15 residues in the CDR3. Germline lookup yields CDR1 MDHEN and CDR2 SYDVKM. The CDR3 DNA sequence: TGTGCCAGCAGTCCACCCGGGACTCAGACCTACGAGCAGTACTTC. Its protein is CASSPPGTQTYEQYF.

The CDR3 region has the DNA TGTGCCATCAGTGAGAACAGGGAGAACTATGGCTACACCTTC. Encoded protein: CAISENRENYGYTF. This sequence joins TRBV10-3 and TRBJ1-2, with a tentative D call TRBD1 (6 bases). Germline V CDR1 and CDR2: ENHRY, SYGVKD. This CDR3 is 14 amino acids long. V was trimmed by 2 bases and J by 2 bases, leaving 9 bases between them.

The rearrangement uses TRBV5-4 and TRBJ2-1, with D possibly matching TRBD2 (7 bases). In germline, CDR1 is SGHNT, CDR2 YYREEE (reference sequence). Trimming cost V 4 bases and J 6 bases, with 20 bases left between them. CDR3 length: 16 amino acids. The CDR3, as DNA: TGTGCCAGCAGCGAAGGGGGGGCCTCGCTCTTCAATGAGCAGTTCTTC. This encodes CASSEGGASLFNEQFF.

This clonotype was picked up one time. V and J are TRBV7-6 and TRBJ1-1; D might be TRBD1 (6 bases). Germline V gives CDR1 SGHVS, CDR2 FNYEAQ. This CDR3 is built from 15 residues. Trimming shortened V by 5 bases and J by 1 base, and 14 bases separated the two germline ends. The CDR3 nucleotides are TGTGCCAGCAGCCCGTTCTCGGGACAGAACACTGAAGCTTTCTTT. Residues: CASSPFSGQNTEAFF.

The J gene is TRBJ2-3, the V gene TRBV12-3 or TRBV12-4; 7 nucleotides align to TRBD1. The CDR3 covers 14 residues. The V segment lost 8 bases and the J segment 3 bases; nucleotides outside the gene matches: 8. This CDR3 is CASGSDRATDTQYF. CDR3 bases: TGTGCCAGCGGGTCAGACAGGGCGACAGATACGCAGTATTTT.

This clonotype was observed at least ten times. The chain is built from TRBV19 and TRBJ1-1; D gene unclear. This CDR3 contains 15 residues. The V gene's germline CDR1 is LNHDA and CDR2 SQIVND (reference sequence). V was clipped by 0 bases and J by 5 bases, with 13 bases between them. The CDR3 loop is CASSIEQDRDTEAFF. The CDR3 DNA reads TGTGCCAGTAGTATAGAACAAGATCGGGATACTGAAGCTTTCTTT.

Ten or more counts support this clonotype. The V and J genes are TRBV7-2 and TRBJ1-1; no reliable D call. Germline lookup yields CDR1 SGHTA and CDR2 FQGNSA. Trimming cost V 0 bases and J 0 bases, with 8 bases left between them. CDR3 length: 15 amino acids. This CDR3 is CASSLARELNTEAFF. CDR3 sequence (DNA): TGTGCCAGCAGCTTAGCGCGGGAGTTGAACACTGAAGCTTTCTTT.

V and J are TRBV20-1 and TRBJ2-7; D is perhaps TRBD2 (7 bases). Trimming took off 1 base at V and 2 bases at J, with 12 bases between the two ends. The CDR3 consists of 14 residues. Germline assignment: CDR1 DFQATT and CDR2 SNEGSKA (reference sequence). This CDR3 reads CSARGGGHTYEQYF. CDR3 in DNA: TGCAGTGCTAGAGGGGGGGGGCACACCTACGAGCAGTACTTC.

This clonotype was observed a handful of times. J is TRBJ1-2 and V is TRBV20-1, with D uncertain. Germline loops: CDR1 DFQATT, CDR2 SNEGSKA (reference sequence). V was pared by 0 bases and J by 8 bases, with 19 bases between. CDR3 size: 15 residues. The CDR3 reads CSARDSNRGARGYTF. The CDR3, as DNA: TGCAGTGCTAGAGATTCAAATAGAGGCGCTAGGGGCTACACCTTC.

This chain uses TRBV12-3 or TRBV12-4 with TRBJ1-1; D possibly corresponds to TRBD1 (5 bases). The CDR3 has 15 residues. Trimming took 5 bases from V and 4 from J, leaving 17 bases between them. The DNA for the CDR3 is TGTGCCAGCAGTCGGTCTCCTCGGGGGAGCACTGAAGCTTTCTTT. Amino acids: CASSRSPRGSTEAFF.

CDR3 coding DNA: TGCGCCAGCAGCCAAGAAGCGGTCACAGATACGCAGTATTTT. Residues: CASSQEAVTDTQYF. The rearrangement links TRBV4-3 to TRBJ2-3, with D tentatively TRBD2 (5 bases). The germline gives CDR1 LGHNA, CDR2 YSLEER. This CDR3 spans 14 amino acids. Trimming pared 0 bases from V and 2 bases from J, leaving 6 bases between.

The gene calls are TRBV7-2 and TRBJ2-1; no reliable D call. The germline gives CDR1 SGHTA, CDR2 FQGNSA. The CDR3 is made up of 12 amino acids. V was cut by 5 bases and J by 6 bases, with 8 bases left in between. The CDR3 sequence: CASSPQRNEQFF. CDR3 sequence (DNA): TGTGCCAGCAGCCCACAGCGCAATGAGCAGTTCTTC.

V gene TRBV9 combines with J gene TRBJ2-5; D remains ambiguous. The CDR3 covers 17 residues. V was pared by 3 bases and J by 0 bases, with 18 bases between. The germline V gene has CDR1 SGDLS and CDR2 YYNGEE. The CDR3 sequence: CASSAGDRVSYQETQYF. CDR3 DNA: TGTGCCAGCAGCGCCGGAGATAGGGTATCGTACCAAGAGACCCAGTACTTC. Combining the CDR3 with reference TRBV9 and TRBJ2-5 gives the whole variable domain DSGVTQTPKHLITATGQRVTLRCSPRSGDLSVYWYQQSLDQGLQFLIQYYNGEERAKGNILERFSAQQFPDLHSELNLSSLELGDSALYFCASSAGDRVSYQETQYFGPGTRLLVL.

This clonotype was counted a few times. The chain uses TRBV27 and TRBJ2-1, with 9 bases matching TRBD1. V lost 5 bases and J lost 7; bases outside the gene matches: 12. The CDR3 extends over 16 amino acids. Germline values: CDR1 MNHEY, CDR2 SMNVEV (reference sequence). The CDR3 here is CASSPTQGARGNEQFF. The DNA of the CDR3 is TGTGCCAGCAGTCCGACACAGGGGGCTCGGGGAAATGAGCAGTTCTTC.

This clonotype was counted ten times or more. The J gene is TRBJ2-2, the V gene TRBV7-2; the D is unclear. The CDR3 covers 13 residues. CDR1 is SGHTA and CDR2 is FQGNSA in the germline V gene. V lost 3 bases and J 1 base, leaving 3 bases between the germline ends. The CDR3 protein is CASSLMNTGELFF. The CDR3, as DNA: TGTGCCAGCAGCTTGATGAACACCGGGGAGCTGTTTTTT.

This clonotype was seen many times. The J gene is TRBJ1-3, the V gene TRBV7-9, with a weak D call TRBD1 (5 bases). Trimming stripped 6 bases from V and 2 bases from J, with 11 bases between. The CDR3 is made up of 14 amino acids. CDR1 is SEHNR and CDR2 is FQNEAQ in the germline V gene (reference sequence). The CDR3 DNA is TGTGCCAGCAGGGCAGGGATAGCTGGAAACACCATATATTTT. It codes for CASRAGIAGNTIYF. The complete variable domain, with remaining parts taken from reference TRBV7-9 and TRBJ1-3, reads DTGVSQNPRHKITKRGQNVTFRCDPISEHNRLYWYRQTLGQGPEFLTYFQNEAQLEKSRLLSDRFSAERPKGSFSTLEIQRTEQGDSAMYLCASRAGIAGNTIYFGEGSWLTVV.

The CDR3, as DNA: TGCAGTGCTCCGACAGGGGGACTCGCCTATAATTCACCCCTCCACTTT. Amino acid sequence: CSAPTGGLAYNSPLHF. The chain employs TRBV20-1 and TRBJ1-6, with 9 bases matching TRBD1. The CDR3 contains 16 residues. Germline CDR1 reads DFQATT; CDR2 reads SNEGSKA (reference sequence). The junction had 7 bases not matched to a gene; V was cut back by 5 bases and J by 2 bases.

The table lists this clonotype with many counts. This CDR3 is CASSLGQGSNYGYTF. Written as DNA, the CDR3 is TGTGCCAGCAGCTTGGGACAGGGGTCTAACTATGGCTACACCTTC. V is TRBV7-6 and J is TRBJ1-2; 10 positions agree with TRBD1. Losses at the gene ends were 3 bases for V and 0 bases for J; bases not matched to a gene: 1. There are 15 residues in the CDR3. Germline CDR1 and CDR2: SGHVS and FNYEAQ.

In this sample, this clonotype turned up a few times. The chain links TRBV19 to TRBJ1-5; D ambiguous. Deletions cut 8 bases from V and 3 bases from J, with 17 bases between. Germline-derived CDR1 and CDR2 are LNHDA and SQIVND (reference sequence). The CDR3 is made up of 15 amino acids. CDR3 coding DNA: TGTGCCAGTTGGACGAGCGAGGGTACCAATCAGCCCCAGCATTTT. This encodes CASWTSEGTNQPQHF.

V gene TRBV5-6 combines with J gene TRBJ2-6; D tentatively reads TRBD1 or TRBD2 (5 bases each). CDR1 and CDR2 from the germline V gene are SGHDT and YYEEEE. Trimming left V 5 bases short and J 2 bases short, with 8 bases between. The CDR3 extends over 14 amino acids. Here the CDR3 DNA reads TGTGCCAGCAGTCGAGGGGCTGGGGCCAACGTCCTGACTTTC. Amino acid sequence: CASSRGAGANVLTF. Together with reference TRBV5-6 and TRBJ2-6, the CDR3 gives the full variable domain: DAGVTQSPTHLIKTRGQQVTLRCSPKSGHDTVSWYQQALGQGPQFIFQYYEEEERQRGNFPDRFSGHQFPNYSSELNVNALLLGDSALYLCASSRGAGANVLTFGAGSRLTVL.

Turning to this clonotype: One base away lies a much larger clone, so this may be a sequencing read error. The CDR3 sequence is CASSEARVSNQPQHF. CDR3 nucleotides: TGTGCCAGCAGTGAAGCTCGTGTCAGCAATCAGCCCCAGCATTTT. V is TRBV6-1 and J is TRBJ1-5; D call uncertain. CDR1 and CDR2 from the germline V gene are MNHNS and SASEGT. Trimming stripped 0 bases from V and 1 base from J, with 7 bases between. CDR3 length: 15 residues.

V is TRBV12-3 or TRBV12-4 and J is TRBJ1-5; 9 bases agree with TRBD1. After removal of 6 bases from V and 1 base from J, the junction contained 1 base not matched to a gene. CDR3 length: 14 amino acids. The CDR3 DNA reads as TGTGCCAGCAGCGGACAGGGGAGCAATCAGCCCCAGCATTTT. This sequence encodes CASSGQGSNQPQHF.